This T cell receptor (beta chain) was captured by sequencing in a study of shared clonotypes between healthy human individuals. The CDR3 has 14 residues. Trimming shortened V by 2 bases and J by 4 bases, and 9 bases separated the two germline ends. Germline CDR1 MGHRA, CDR2 YSYEKL. Method: immunoSEQ multiplex PCR; TCRdb's copy keeps in-frame clones and lacks some. The sample shows under 600,000 clones, about 75% of them seen only once. Sequenced sample: PBMCs. This sequence originates from a woman aged 40 to 50 in good health. Some clones in this sample may be carry-over from other donors' samples. The V and J genes are TRBV4-1 and TRBJ1-5; D gene ambiguous. In DNA, the CDR3 is TGCGCCAGCAGCCAATTAACCCAAAATCAGCCCCAGCATTTT. Translating it yields CASSQLTQNQPQHF.